This is a list of T cell receptor beta chains from one sample in a study of Ad26.COV2.S vaccination and SARS-CoV-2 variants. Here immunoSEQ multiplex PCR was the method, and the copy in TCRdb shows in-frame clones only, minus some. The table lists around 380,000 clones, less than 90% of them singletons. The source material was peripheral blood, sampled in a trial of Ad26.COV2.S vaccine versus placebo. Source of these receptors: a person between 18 and 60 years old who received the Ad26.COV2.S COVID-19 vaccine or a placebo. CDR3s include the opening cysteine and the closing phenylalanine or tryptophan. D genes are given only for firm matches. Clone size, where shown, is once, few, many, or a class for clones that have expanded.

J gene	clone size	V gene	D gene	CDR3 DNA	CDR3 protein
TRBJ1-4	once	TRBV27	-	TGTGCCAGCAGTTTATTGACGAATGAAAAACTGTTTTTT	CASSLLTNEKLFF
TRBJ1-5	-	TRBV28	-	TGTGCCAGCAGTCTACAGGATCAGCCCCAGCATTTT	CASSLQDQPQHF
TRBJ2-5	-	TRBV2	-	TGTGCCAGCAGGCAAACCGGGGCGAGAGGAGAGACCCAGTACTTC	CASRQTGARGETQYF
TRBJ2-7	-	TRBV3-1/TRBV3-2	-	TGTGCCAGCAGCCAGGGGATCGGACAGCACATCCCCGAGCAGTACTTC	CASSQGIGQHIPEQYF
TRBJ2-1	-	TRBV27	-	TGTGCCAGCAGTTTTCCCTCCGACCCCACGGTCAATGAGCAGTTCTTC	CASSFPSDPTVNEQFF
TRBJ2-3	once	TRBV2	-	TGTGCCAGCAGTTACCCAAAACAGGGTCCAATCATAGATACGCAGTATTTT	CASSYPKQGPIIDTQYF
TRBJ1-2	-	TRBV30	-	TGTGCCTGGAGTGCGCTTCCCCCGGGGGCCTACTATGGCTACACCTTC	CAWSALPPGAYYGYTF
TRBJ2-7	-	TRBV30	-	TGTGCCTGGAGTCCGATGGCAGGAGTGTACGAGCAGTACTTC	CAWSPMAGVYEQYF
TRBJ2-5	-	TRBV5-1	TRBD1	TGCGCCAGCAGCCGGGGACAGAGAGAGACCCAGTACTTC	CASSRGQRETQYF
TRBJ2-7	-	TRBV10-3	TRBD1	TGTGCCACCCGAGGGGATTCGGGACAGTACAACTACGAGCAGTACTTC	CATRGDSGQYNYEQYF
TRBJ1-1	few	TRBV10-3	-	TGTGCCATCAGTGAGTCCGGGATGACGATGGCTTTCTTT	CAISESGMTMAFF
TRBJ1-5	-	TRBV7-2	-	TGTGCCAGCAGCTTGGGGGGTGTCCGACCCCAGCATTTT	CASSLGGVRPQHF
TRBJ1-1	few	TRBV7-9	-	TGTGCCAGCTCAAAAAGTCTGAACACTGAAGCTTTCTTT	CASSKSLNTEAFF
TRBJ2-4	-	TRBV30	-	TGTGCCTGGCAGCCGGGAGCAGACATTCAGTACTTC	CAWQPGADIQYF
TRBJ1-2	-	TRBV19	-	TGTGCCAGTAGTATAGAGGGCAGTGGCTATGGCTACACCTTC	CASSIEGSGYGYTF
TRBJ2-3	-	TRBV4-1	TRBD1	TGCGCCAGCAGCCAAACAGGGGCAGACGAGGGTACGCAGTATTTT	CASSQTGADEGTQYF
TRBJ2-1	-	TRBV7-2	-	TGTGCCAGCAGCTCCTCACCGCAGAATGAGCAGTTCTTC	CASSSSPQNEQFF
TRBJ2-1	-	TRBV6-7	-	TGTGCCAGCCCCTCAGAATACAATGAGCAGTTCTTC	CASPSEYNEQFF
TRBJ2-3	-	TRBV5-1	-	TGCGCCAGCAGCTTGAGGGACACAGATACGCAGTATTTT	CASSLRDTDTQYF
TRBJ1-1	-	TRBV25-1	TRBD1	TGTGCCAGCAGCGCCAGGGGGAGGGCTGAAGCTTTCTTT	CASSARGRAEAFF
TRBJ1-1	-	TRBV30	TRBD1	TGTGCCTGGAGTAAGACAGGGGGCATCGCTGAAGCTTTCTTT	CAWSKTGGIAEAFF
TRBJ1-4	-	TRBV29-1	TRBD1	TGCATCGGAGATCAGGGGGTAGTATCTAATGAAAAACTGTTTTTT	CIGDQGVVSNEKLFF
TRBJ2-7	-	TRBV6-6	TRBD2	TGTGCCAGCAGTTACTCCGGGAGGAGCTCCTACGAGCAGTACTTC	CASSYSGRSSYEQYF
TRBJ2-2	-	TRBV3-1/TRBV3-2	-	TGTGCCAGCAGCCAACTCAACACCGGGGAGCTGTTTTTT	CASSQLNTGELFF
TRBJ2-1	-	TRBV7-8	TRBD2	TGTGCCAGCAGCTTAGTGGGACTAGGCCATGAGCAGTTCTTC	CASSLVGLGHEQFF
TRBJ2-6	-	TRBV19	-	TGTGCCAGTAGTATCCAGGGGCGCTCTGGGGCCAACGTCCTGACTTTC	CASSIQGRSGANVLTF
TRBJ2-7	once	TRBV9	-	TGTGCCAGCAGGCCCACGACGGATTCCTACGAGCAGTACTTC	CASRPTTDSYEQYF
TRBJ1-1	-	TRBV10-1	-	TGCGCCAGCAGTGTTGACCAGAACACTGAAGCTTTCTTT	CASSVDQNTEAFF
TRBJ1-1	-	TRBV18	TRBD1	TGTGCCAGCTCACCGGAGACAGGGGAGAACACTGAAGCTTTCTTT	CASSPETGENTEAFF
TRBJ2-1	-	TRBV5-1	-	TGCGCCAGCAGCTTCACCCACCCCGGGGTAAGGTACAATGAGCAGTTCTTC	CASSFTHPGVRYNEQFF
TRBJ2-5	-	TRBV7-9	-	TGTGCCAGCAGCTTGGATCACCGAAAAGAGACCCAGTACTTC	CASSLDHRKETQYF
TRBJ2-1	-	TRBV18	TRBD2	TGTGCCAGCTCACCACGGACTAGCGGGGGGAGTGATGAGCAGTTCTTC	CASSPRTSGGSDEQFF
TRBJ1-2	-	TRBV10-1	-	TGCGCCAGCAGTGAGGGGGGAACGAACTATGGCTACACCTTC	CASSEGGTNYGYTF
TRBJ2-2	-	TRBV7-7	TRBD1	TGTGCCAGCAGCTTAGGGACAGGGGTCACCGGGGAGCTGTTTTTT	CASSLGTGVTGELFF
TRBJ1-2	once	TRBV16	-	TGTGCCAGCAGCCAAGCAGAGGTCTCCGGCTACACCTTC	CASSQAEVSGYTF
TRBJ2-7	-	TRBV7-9	TRBD2	TGTGCCAGCAGCTTACAGGGAGGGCGAGAGCAGTACTTC	CASSLQGGREQYF
TRBJ1-1	-	TRBV19	TRBD1	TGTGCCAGTACTACGGACAGGGAAAAGGTCGGTCAAGCTTTCTTT	CASTTDREKVGQAFF
TRBJ1-6	-	TRBV9	-	TGTGCCAGCAGCGTAGAAGGGAGCTCCTATAATTCACCCCTCCACTTT	CASSVEGSSYNSPLHF
TRBJ1-2	-	TRBV29-1	TRBD1	TGCAGCGTGGACATCACCGGGACAGATAGATTTGCTGGTGGCTACACCTTC	CSVDITGTDRFAGGYTF
TRBJ2-1	-	TRBV10-3	-	TGTGCCATCAAGGACGGGGATTCATACAATGAGCAGTTCTTC	CAIKDGDSYNEQFF
TRBJ1-2	-	TRBV6-1	TRBD1	TGTGCCAGCAGTGAACATGGCGGGACAGGGGCTGGCTACACCTTC	CASSEHGGTGAGYTF
TRBJ1-5	-	TRBV10-3	-	TGTGCCATCAGTGTTAAGGGGCAGCCCCAGCATTTT	CAISVKGQPQHF
TRBJ1-1	-	TRBV11-2	-	TGTGCCAGCAGTAGACTCAGGGTTCCGGGACTGAACACTGAAGCTTTCTTT	CASSRLRVPGLNTEAFF
TRBJ2-2	-	TRBV15	TRBD1	TGTGCCACCAGCGTTAACAGGGGGGCCGGGGAGCTGTTTTTT	CATSVNRGAGELFF
TRBJ1-1	-	TRBV9	-	TGTGCCAGCAGCGTGTCAATCTTGAACACTGAAGCTTTCTTT	CASSVSILNTEAFF
TRBJ2-2	-	TRBV7-7	-	TGTGCCAGCAGCTTAGGTTCGATTTTGGGCACCGGGGAGCTGTTTTTT	CASSLGSILGTGELFF
TRBJ1-5	-	TRBV6-5	-	TGTGCCAGCAGTCCCCGACAGCTCAATCAGCCCCAGCATTTT	CASSPRQLNQPQHF
TRBJ2-5	-	TRBV12-3/TRBV12-4	-	TGTGCCAGCAGTCTACTAGGCTCGGCCCAGTACTTC	CASSLLGSAQYF
TRBJ2-7	-	TRBV10-1	-	TGCGCCAGCAGTGGCGGGGGCACTGACTACGAGCAGTACTTC	CASSGGGTDYEQYF
TRBJ1-5	once	TRBV18	TRBD1	TGTGCCAGCTCACCAGGGACAGGGCTGCCCCAGCATTTT	CASSPGTGLPQHF
TRBJ1-1	-	TRBV7-2	-	TGTGCCAGCGGAAATCAGGCGAACACTGAAGCTTTCTTT	CASGNQANTEAFF
TRBJ2-5	once	TRBV5-1	-	TGCGCCAGCTCATGGACAGTTGGACAAGAGACCCAGTACTTC	CASSWTVGQETQYF
TRBJ2-3	-	TRBV30	TRBD2	TGTGCCTTCCCCGGCAGTAGCGGGCGACGGGAGGATACGCAGTATTTT	CAFPGSSGRREDTQYF
TRBJ1-6	-	TRBV10-3	-	TGTGCCATCAGCCCGTTAGGGACGGAGTCACCCCTCCACTTT	CAISPLGTESPLHF
TRBJ2-3	-	TRBV10-3	-	TGTGCCTCAGGGGGGGACCAGACAAACACAGATACGCAGTATTTT	CASGGDQTNTDTQYF